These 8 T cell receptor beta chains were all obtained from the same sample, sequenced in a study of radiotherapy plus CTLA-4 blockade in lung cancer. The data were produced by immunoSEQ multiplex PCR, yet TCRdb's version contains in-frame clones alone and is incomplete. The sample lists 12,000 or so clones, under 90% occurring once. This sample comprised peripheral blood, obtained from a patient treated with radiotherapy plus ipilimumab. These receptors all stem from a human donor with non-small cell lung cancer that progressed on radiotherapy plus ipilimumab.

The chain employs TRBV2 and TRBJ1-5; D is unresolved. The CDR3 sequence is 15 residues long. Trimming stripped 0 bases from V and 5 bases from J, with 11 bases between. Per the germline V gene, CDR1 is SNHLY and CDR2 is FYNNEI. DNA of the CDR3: TGTGCCAGCAGTGAAGCGAACGGGAATTATCAGCCCCAGCATTTT. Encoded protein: CASSEANGNYQPQHF.

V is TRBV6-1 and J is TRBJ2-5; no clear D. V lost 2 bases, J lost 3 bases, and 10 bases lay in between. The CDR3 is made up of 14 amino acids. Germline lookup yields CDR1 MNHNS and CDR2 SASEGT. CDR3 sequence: CASSETVVEETQYF. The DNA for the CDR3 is TGTGCCAGCAGTGAAACGGTTGTAGAAGAGACCCAGTACTTC.

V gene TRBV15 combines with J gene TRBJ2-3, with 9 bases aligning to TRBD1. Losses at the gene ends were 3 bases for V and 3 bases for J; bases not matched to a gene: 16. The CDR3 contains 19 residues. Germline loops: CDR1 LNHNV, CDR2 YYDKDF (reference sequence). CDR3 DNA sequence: TGTGCCACCAGCAGTGAACCCCCCACCGGGACAGGGAGAACAGATACGCAGTATTTT. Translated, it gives CATSSEPPTGTGRTDTQYF.

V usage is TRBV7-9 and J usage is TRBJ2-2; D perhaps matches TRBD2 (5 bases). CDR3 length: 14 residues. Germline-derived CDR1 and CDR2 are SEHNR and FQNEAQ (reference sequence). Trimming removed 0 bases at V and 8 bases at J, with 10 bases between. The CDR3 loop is CASSLAEGYGELFF. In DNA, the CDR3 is TGTGCCAGCAGCTTAGCCGAGGGATATGGGGAGCTGTTTTTT.

CDR3 DNA: TGTGCCAGCAGTGCGAGCGGGGGGGCGGACACCGGGGAGCTGTTTTTT. Translated, it gives CASSASGGADTGELFF. The chain has TRBV2 and TRBJ2-2; 10 bases align to TRBD2. This CDR3 has 16 amino acids. Germline V gene data show CDR1 as SNHLY and CDR2 as FYNNEI. V shed 4 bases, J shed 3 bases, and the junction held 5 bases outside the gene matches. Drawing the rest from reference TRBV2 and TRBJ2-2, the complete variable domain is EPEVTQTPSHQVTQMGQEVILRCVPISNHLYFYWYRQILGQKVEFLVSFYNNEISEKSEIFDDQFSVERPDGSNFTLKIRSTKLEDSAMYFCASSASGGADTGELFFGEGSRLTVL.

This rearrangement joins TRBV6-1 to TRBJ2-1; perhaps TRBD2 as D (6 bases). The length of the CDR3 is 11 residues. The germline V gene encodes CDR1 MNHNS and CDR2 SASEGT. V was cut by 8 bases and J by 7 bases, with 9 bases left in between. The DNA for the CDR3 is TGTGCCAGCGGGAGGTTTAATGAGCAGTTCTTC. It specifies CASGRFNEQFF.

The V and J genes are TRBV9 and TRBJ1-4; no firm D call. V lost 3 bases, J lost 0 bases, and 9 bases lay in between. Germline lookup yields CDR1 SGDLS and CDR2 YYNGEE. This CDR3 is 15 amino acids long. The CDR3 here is CASSEEAATNEKLFF. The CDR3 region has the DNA TGTGCCAGCAGCGAAGAGGCAGCAACTAATGAAAAACTGTTTTTT.

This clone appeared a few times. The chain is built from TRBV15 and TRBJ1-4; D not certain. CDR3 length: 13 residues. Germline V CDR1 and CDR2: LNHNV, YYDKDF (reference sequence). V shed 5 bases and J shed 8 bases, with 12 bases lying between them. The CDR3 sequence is CATSPDPEEKLFF. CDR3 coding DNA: TGTGCCACCAGCCCGGATCCAGAAGAAAAACTGTTTTTT.